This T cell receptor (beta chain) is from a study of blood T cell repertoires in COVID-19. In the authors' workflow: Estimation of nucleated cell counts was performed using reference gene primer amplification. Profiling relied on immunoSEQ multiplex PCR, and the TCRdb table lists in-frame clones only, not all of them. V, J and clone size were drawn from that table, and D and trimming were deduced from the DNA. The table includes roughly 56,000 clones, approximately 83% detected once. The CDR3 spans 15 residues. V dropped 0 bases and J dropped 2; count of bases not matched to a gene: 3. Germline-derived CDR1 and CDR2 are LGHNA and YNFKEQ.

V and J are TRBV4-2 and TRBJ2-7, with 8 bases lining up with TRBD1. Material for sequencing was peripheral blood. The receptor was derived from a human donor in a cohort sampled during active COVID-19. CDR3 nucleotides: TGTGCCAGCAGCCAAGACAGGGGGCTCGCCTACGAGCAGTACTTC. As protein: CASSQDRGLAYEQYF.